The rows below give T cell receptor beta chains drawn from one sample of a study of cytomegalovirus exposure and HLA in healthy donors. Repertoires were generated with immunoSEQ multiplex PCR, while TCRdb's copy carries only in-frame clones and drops some. This sample carries under 150,000 clones, about 79% of them seen once, and the ten largest clones take 1.5% to 2%. Sequenced: PBMCs. These receptors came from a woman in her twenties or thirties in good health and CMV-seronegative. Each CDR3 is given without its conserved first and last residue.

TRBJ2-3	TRBV7-3	ASSSRSSPSTDTQY
TRBJ2-3	TRBV2	ASSPLRGSIDTQY
TRBJ1-1	TRBV30	AYHLNTEAF
TRBJ1-5	TRBV21-1	ASSVTGLYQPQH
TRBJ1-2	TRBV6-4	ATLDRGLDGYT
TRBJ1-2	TRBV5-5	ASSLWTARLDGYT
TRBJ1-4	TRBV6-6	ASSLGIETGEKLF
TRBJ1-6	TRBV2	ASSDQGVGSPLH
TRBJ2-7	TRBV6-5	ASTRGGSYEQY
TRBJ1-2	TRBV7-9	ASSLWTAWLANYGYT
TRBJ2-5	TRBV29-1	SVEFRGEVQETQY
TRBJ1-1	TRBV2	ASSRTAMNTEAF
TRBJ2-3	TRBV5-1	ASSPGTAISTDTQY
TRBJ1-4	TRBV5-1	ASSLSSAGREKLF
TRBJ1-1	TRBV11-2	ASRLDTNTEAF
TRBJ1-1	TRBV7-6	ASSRQGNTEAF
TRBJ1-5	TRBV5-6	ASSLTRVGNQPQH
TRBJ1-5	TRBV15	ATSRERGPLQPQH
TRBJ2-1	TRBV6-1	ASSEASGAYNEQF
TRBJ2-1	TRBV18	ASSSRTGNYNEQF
TRBJ2-3	TRBV2	ASIPQGLGKDTQY
TRBJ2-2	TRBV5-1	ASSELTANTGELF
TRBJ1-4	TRBV9	ASSLGLSNEKLF
TRBJ1-2	TRBV5-4	ASSLVRDSYGYT
TRBJ1-5	TRBV6-5	ASSSTGMSNQPQH
TRBJ1-1	TRBV5-1	ASSLSGTGLQAF
TRBJ2-7	TRBV5-1	ASSTSGTGGDEQY
TRBJ2-7	TRBV5-1	ASSPGTGQWSYEQY
TRBJ1-2	TRBV6-1	ASSDTRVLYGYT
TRBJ1-5	TRBV12-5	ASGEGTSSNQPQH
TRBJ1-6	TRBV27	ASSRDSAGPLH
TRBJ1-4	TRBV7-9	ASSSGTADEKLF
TRBJ2-3	TRBV9	ASSVGGLAGPDTQY
TRBJ2-1	TRBV29-1	SVGVSGIYNEQF
TRBJ2-3	TRBV4-1	ASSPRYGDVPDTQY
TRBJ2-1	TRBV7-8	ASSLWTGNNEQF
TRBJ1-2	TRBV10-2	ASFRTQGETGYT
TRBJ2-7	TRBV11-1	ASSRGAEAGEQY
TRBJ2-6	TRBV7-3	ASSLQSGAGANVLT
TRBJ1-6	TRBV5-6	ASSLDSVESYNSPLH
TRBJ1-5	TRBV7-8	ASSPRLFGSNQPQH
TRBJ1-5	TRBV28	ASSLLAISNQPQH